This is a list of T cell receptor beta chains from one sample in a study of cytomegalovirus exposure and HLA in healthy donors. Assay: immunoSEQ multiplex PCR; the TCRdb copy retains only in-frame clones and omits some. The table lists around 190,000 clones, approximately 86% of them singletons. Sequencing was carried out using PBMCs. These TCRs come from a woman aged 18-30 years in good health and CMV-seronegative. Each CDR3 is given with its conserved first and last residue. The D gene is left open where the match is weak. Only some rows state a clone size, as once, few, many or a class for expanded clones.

CSVASGGQASYGYTF | TGCAGCGTTGCATCCGGGGGGCAGGCTAGCTATGGCTACACCTTC | 15 | TRBJ1-2 | TRBV29-1 | NA | NA
CASSFTGGETQYF | TGTGCCAGCAGCTTCACAGGGGGGGAGACCCAGTACTTC | 13 | TRBJ2-5 | TRBV7-9 | TRBD1 | NA
CASSFGQGDGYTF | TGTGCCAGCAGCTTTGGACAGGGAGATGGCTACACCTTC | 13 | TRBJ1-2 | TRBV5-5 | TRBD1 | NA
CARSLEIRGRVVNIQYF | TGTGCCAGAAGCTTAGAAATCCGGGGGAGGGTGGTAAACATTCAGTACTTC | 17 | TRBJ2-4 | TRBV7-5 | NA | NA
CASSGAGAGEQYF | TGTGCCAGCAGTGGGGCAGGGGCGGGCGAGCAGTACTTC | 13 | TRBJ2-7 | TRBV2 | NA | once
CASSQRGGAGLFF | TGTGCCAGCAGTCAGCGGGGGGGCGCGGGGCTGTTTTTT | 13 | TRBJ2-2 | TRBV6-5 | TRBD2 | NA
CASSIRLADNEQFF | TGTGCCAGCAGCATCAGACTAGCTGACAATGAGCAGTTCTTC | 14 | TRBJ2-1 | TRBV5-4 | TRBD2 | NA
CASSPGTGLDEQFF | TGCGCCAGCAGCCCCGGGACAGGGTTGGATGAGCAGTTCTTC | 14 | TRBJ2-1 | TRBV5-1 | TRBD1 | once
CAWRGAERPRYNEQFF | TGTGCCTGGAGGGGAGCGGAGCGGCCCCGCTACAATGAGCAGTTCTTC | 16 | TRBJ2-1 | TRBV30 | NA | once
CASTLRTRTDEKLFF | TGTGCCAGTACCCTCCGGACGCGGACAGATGAAAAACTGTTTTTT | 15 | TRBJ1-4 | TRBV19 | NA | NA
CASSGQGPKGYTF | TGTGCCAGTAGCGGACAGGGCCCAAAAGGCTACACCTTC | 13 | TRBJ1-2 | TRBV19 | TRBD1 | NA
CASSPFGGHYGYTF | TGTGCCAGCAGTCCATTCGGGGGGCACTATGGCTACACCTTC | 14 | TRBJ1-2 | TRBV27 | NA | NA
CASSMEGNEKLFF | TGTGCCAGTAGTATGGAGGGGAATGAAAAACTGTTTTTT | 13 | TRBJ1-4 | TRBV19 | NA | NA
CASSLGRGAYTEAFF | TGTGCCAGCAGTTTAGGTCGGGGGGCCTACACTGAAGCTTTCTTT | 15 | TRBJ1-1 | TRBV27 | NA | NA
CASSRTGVNIQYF | TGTGCCAGCAGCCGGACAGGGGTAAACATTCAGTACTTC | 13 | TRBJ2-4 | TRBV7-2 | TRBD1 | NA
CASSLDRVAEQYF | TGTGCCAGCAGCTTGGACAGGGTCGCCGAGCAGTACTTC | 13 | TRBJ2-7 | TRBV5-5 | NA | NA
CASSLAYGQGADYEQYF | TGTGCCAGCAGCTTAGCTTACGGACAGGGGGCCGACTACGAGCAGTACTTC | 17 | TRBJ2-7 | TRBV7-8 | TRBD1 | once
CASSRYDRSYGYTF | TGCGCCAGCAGCCGCTATGACAGGAGCTATGGCTACACCTTC | 14 | TRBJ1-2 | TRBV5-1 | NA | few
CASSEGTSTDTQYF | TGCGCCAGCAGCGAAGGAACTAGCACAGATACGCAGTATTTT | 14 | TRBJ2-3 | TRBV4-1 | NA | NA
CASSPTGGLAGGRTGELFF | TGTGCCAGCAGTCCCACAGGGGGACTAGCGGGAGGGAGGACCGGGGAGCTGTTTTTT | 19 | TRBJ2-2 | TRBV28 | TRBD2 | NA
CASSLSSDTQYF | TGTGCCAGCAGTTTATCCTCAGATACGCAGTATTTT | 12 | TRBJ2-3 | TRBV28 | NA | NA
CASTATGLGRTEAFF | TGTGCCAGCACCGCCACAGGCCTTGGTCGCACTGAAGCTTTCTTT | 15 | TRBJ1-1 | TRBV7-2 | NA | NA
CAISLGDRGGETQYF | TGTGCCATCAGCCTAGGGGACAGGGGAGGCGAGACCCAGTACTTC | 15 | TRBJ2-5 | TRBV6-5 | TRBD1 | few
CASSSPLGGGNTGELFF | TGTGCCAGCAGCTCACCCCTGGGAGGGGGGAACACCGGGGAGCTGTTTTTT | 17 | TRBJ2-2 | TRBV7-9 | NA | NA
CASSQDWGRYEKLFF | TGCGCCAGCAGCCAAGATTGGGGCCGCTATGAAAAACTGTTTTTT | 15 | TRBJ1-4 | TRBV4-1 | NA | few
CASSSMTGQNTEAFF | TGTGCCAGCAGCTCCATGACAGGGCAGAACACTGAAGCTTTCTTT | 15 | TRBJ1-1 | TRBV7-9 | TRBD1 | NA
CSVEDNRGGGTGELFF | TGCAGCGTTGAAGATAATAGGGGAGGAGGGACCGGGGAGCTGTTTTTT | 16 | TRBJ2-2 | TRBV29-1 | NA | NA
CSVAGTTFYEQYF | TGCAGCGTCGCCGGGACTACATTTTACGAGCAGTACTTC | 13 | TRBJ2-7 | TRBV29-1 | TRBD2 | NA
CASSLGLTYEQYF | TGTGCCAGCAGTTTAGGACTGACGTACGAGCAGTACTTC | 13 | TRBJ2-7 | TRBV27 | NA | NA
CASRAGTRYEKLFF | TGTGCCAGCAGGGCGGGCACGCGATATGAAAAACTGTTTTTT | 14 | TRBJ1-4 | TRBV25-1 | NA | NA
CASSFMRAANYGYTF | TGTGCCAGCAGTTTTATGAGGGCTGCTAACTATGGCTACACCTTC | 15 | TRBJ1-2 | TRBV28 | NA | NA
CASSLYGVWETQYF | TGTGCCAGCAGCTTATACGGAGTTTGGGAGACCCAGTACTTC | 14 | TRBJ2-5 | TRBV7-2 | NA | few
CASKEGGAKGLEHF | TGTGCCAGCAAGGAGGGGGGGGCGAAAGGGTTAGAGCATTTT | 14 | TRBJ1-5 | TRBV2 | NA | NA
CASSVQGLEAFF | TGTGCCAGCAGTGTACAGGGCCTTGAAGCTTTCTTT | 12 | TRBJ1-1 | TRBV2 | NA | few
CASSIRGGGYEQYF | TGTGCCAGTAGTATTCGAGGGGGGGGTTACGAGCAGTACTTC | 14 | TRBJ2-7 | TRBV19 | NA | NA
CASSFNRGGLGEQYF | TGCGCCAGCAGCTTTAATAGGGGTGGTCTAGGCGAGCAGTACTTC | 15 | TRBJ2-7 | TRBV5-1 | NA | NA
CASSTTGGGIEQYF | TGTGCCAGCAGTACAACAGGGGGCGGGATCGAGCAGTACTTC | 14 | TRBJ2-7 | TRBV27 | TRBD1 | NA
CASRTEGDTNEKLFF | TGTGCCAGTAGAACTGAAGGGGATACTAATGAAAAACTGTTTTTT | 15 | TRBJ1-4 | TRBV19 | NA | NA
CASAGTGSFEQYF | TGTGCCAGTGCCGGGACAGGGAGTTTCGAGCAGTACTTC | 13 | TRBJ2-7 | TRBV6-1 | TRBD1 | NA
CASSYVQGSHQPQHF | TGTGCCAGCAGCTACGTTCAGGGGTCTCATCAGCCCCAGCATTTT | 15 | TRBJ1-5 | TRBV14 | NA | once
CASSPNPTTGGYNSPLHF | TGTGCCAGCAGCCCCAACCCCACGACAGGGGGCTATAATTCACCCCTCCACTTT | 18 | TRBJ1-6 | TRBV7-9 | TRBD1 | NA
CASSLSGLADSQDTQYF | TGTGCCAGCAGCTTATCCGGACTAGCGGACTCCCAAGATACGCAGTATTTT | 17 | TRBJ2-3 | TRBV7-3 | TRBD2 | NA
CAGRTGDNEQFF | TGTGCCGGGCGGACAGGTGACAATGAGCAGTTCTTC | 12 | TRBJ2-1 | TRBV2 | TRBD1 | NA
CASSKVVGKDTGELFF | TGTGCCAGCAGCAAAGTCGTCGGGAAGGACACCGGGGAGCTGTTTTTT | 16 | TRBJ2-2 | TRBV21-1 | NA | NA
CASSRGLAGGHSLDTQYF | TGTGCCAGCAGCAGAGGACTAGCGGGAGGGCATTCGCTAGATACGCAGTATTTT | 18 | TRBJ2-3 | TRBV7-2 | TRBD2 | once
CASSKSLAGYSYEQYF | TGTGCCAGCAGCAAGTCCCTAGCGGGGTACTCCTACGAGCAGTACTTC | 16 | TRBJ2-7 | TRBV21-1 | NA | NA
CASSLMPPFVGQGDFGNTIYF | TGTGCCAGCAGCTTAATGCCCCCCTTCGTGGGACAGGGGGATTTCGGAAACACCATATATTTT | 21 | TRBJ1-3 | TRBV7-3 | TRBD1 | NA
CASSQDRVGADTQYF | TGTGCCAGCAGCCAGGACAGGGTTGGGGCAGATACGCAGTATTTT | 15 | TRBJ2-3 | TRBV7-2 | TRBD1 | NA
CASSGGVTTSYEQYF | TGTGCCAGCAGTGGGGGGGTTACTACCTCCTACGAGCAGTACTTC | 15 | TRBJ2-7 | TRBV2 | NA | NA
CASSLGGGGSLSGDTQYF | TGTGCCAGCAGCTTAGGGGGTGGCGGGAGCCTCTCTGGAGATACGCAGTATTTT | 18 | TRBJ2-3 | TRBV5-4 | NA | NA
CASTLGGASYNEQFF | TGTGCCAGTACCCTCGGGGGGGCCTCCTACAATGAGCAGTTCTTC | 15 | TRBJ2-1 | TRBV19 | TRBD2 | NA
CASSVVAGQWGNTIYF | TGTGCCAGCAGCGTAGTGGCAGGTCAATGGGGAAACACCATATATTTT | 16 | TRBJ1-3 | TRBV9 | NA | NA